A single T cell receptor beta chain is shown here with its context. The germline V gene has CDR1 SGHTA and CDR2 FQGTGA. V lost 5 bases to trimming and J lost 5 bases, with 10 bases between them. The CDR3 loop spans 13 amino acids. This record comes from a study of blood T cell repertoires in COVID-19. The overall study: COVID-19 samples from acute and convalescent phases originated in the United States, Italy and Spain. Sources were T cells, B-cell-depleted T cells, or PBMCs; the material itself was cDNA or gDNA.

Per the study methods: The assay estimated nucleated cells by amplifying reference gene primers. Repertoires were generated with immunoSEQ multiplex PCR, while TCRdb's copy carries only in-frame clones and drops some. V and J calls and clone size come straight from that table; D and trimming were deduced from the DNA. Counted here are roughly 97,000 clones, approximately 89% occurring once; the ten biggest clones make up 20%. The sequence was obtained from a human donor in a cohort sampled during active COVID-19. The rearrangement joins TRBV7-3 to TRBJ2-1, with D possibly TRBD1 on 5 matching bases. The sequencing sample was made of peripheral blood. The CDR3 loop is CASSQGADNEQFF. DNA of the CDR3: TGTGCCAGCAGCCAAGGGGCAGACAATGAGCAGTTCTTC.